This is a list of T cell receptor beta chains from one sample in a study of blood T cells in healthy people across ages. MiXCR, run by TCRdb on the 5' RACE reads, gives a single entry per CDR3 protein. Among 650,000 to 900,000 distinct CDR3 sequences listed, around 68% were seen once. The sample comprised blood. Receptors originate from a man in his thirties or forties in good health. CDR3s include the opening cysteine and the closing phenylalanine or tryptophan. A D gene is named only where the DNA matches it firmly. Clone sizes are given selectively: once, few, many, or a class where the clone is expanded.

v_gene,j_gene,abundance,d_gene,CDR3nt,CDR3aa
TRBV6-1,TRBJ1-4,few,TRBD1,TGTGCCAGCAGTCACAGGGGGCCCGATGAAAAACTGTTTTTT,CASSHRGPDEKLFF
TRBV29-1,TRBJ1-2,-,-,TGCAGCGTTGTAGAGACATACTATGGCTACACCTTC,CSVVETYYGYTF
TRBV7-2,TRBJ2-4,-,-,TGTGCCAGCAGCGGGGCGGGGGCCGTCAAAAACATTCAGTACTTC,CASSGAGAVKNIQYF
TRBV7-2,TRBJ2-3,-,-,TGTGCCAGCAGCATCCGAGGGGGACCCCAACCACCAGATACACAGTATTTT,CASSIRGGPQPPDTQYF
TRBV29-1,TRBJ2-5,few,TRBD1,TGCAGCGTTGAAGGGGGACAGGGTTTGGAGACCCAGTACTTC,CSVEGGQGLETQYF
TRBV5-1,TRBJ1-1,-,-,TGCGCCAGCAGCCAAACAGTCACAATGAACACTGAAGCTTTCTTT,CASSQTVTMNTEAFF
TRBV10-3,TRBJ2-3,-,-,TGTGCCATCAGTGGGAACTCACGTGGGCTCCGTAGCACAGATACGCAGTATTTT,CAISGNSRGLRSTDTQYF
TRBV2,TRBJ2-2,-,-,TGTGCCAGCAGTCTGCAGGGGGGCACGAACACCGGGGAGCTGTTTTTT,CASSLQGGTNTGELFF
TRBV20-1,TRBJ1-2,-,TRBD1,TGCAGTGCTAGGGACAGGGGGGCCTATGGCTACACCTTC,CSARDRGAYGYTF
TRBV19,TRBJ1-2,-,-,TGTGCCAGTACCTCCCCGAGGTCAGGTCATGGCTACACCTTC,CASTSPRSGHGYTF
TRBV5-1,TRBJ2-2,-,-,TGCGCCAGCAGCTTGTTAGGCAGCTACACCGGGGAGCTGTTTTTT,CASSLLGSYTGELFF
TRBV7-2,TRBJ2-5,-,TRBD2,TGTGCCAGCAGCTTACCGGGACTAGGCCCAATCCAAGAGACCCAGTACTTC,CASSLPGLGPIQETQYF
TRBV5-1,TRBJ2-5,-,TRBD2,TGCGCCAGCAGCTCTCTCGGGACTAGTGCCCTTTCGGAGACCCAGTACTTC,CASSSLGTSALSETQYF
TRBV11-3,TRBJ2-1,-,TRBD1,TGTGCCAGCAGCCCGGACAGGGGTGTGCAGTTCTTC,CASSPDRGVQFF
TRBV6-7,TRBJ2-3,-,-,TGTGCCAGCAGTAGTTCGGGGCCGAGCACAGATACGCAGTATTTT,CASSSSGPSTDTQYF
TRBV9,TRBJ2-6,-,-,TGTGCCAGCAGTCTTGAGACAGTGCCACCTTTCACTGGGGCCAACGTCCTGACTTTC,CASSLETVPPFTGANVLTF
TRBV10-3,TRBJ2-5,few,TRBD2,TGTGCCATCAGTGTAAGCGGGGGAGGAGAGACCCAGTACTTC,CAISVSGGGETQYF
TRBV27,TRBJ2-2,-,TRBD1,TGTGCCAGCAGGCCTCAGGGGGAACAGAACACCGGGGAGCTGTTTTTT,CASRPQGEQNTGELFF
TRBV20-1,TRBJ2-3,-,-,TGCAGTGCCGGGGGTGGCACAGATACGCAGTATTTT,CSAGGGTDTQYF
TRBV5-1,TRBJ2-4,once,-,TGCGCCAGCAGCTTGGACCAGGGGCGAAGGTACTTC,CASSLDQGRRYF
TRBV6-1,TRBJ2-7,once,-,TGTGCCAGCATTAACCCGAGGGCCGAGCAGTACTTC,CASINPRAEQYF
TRBV2,TRBJ2-5,-,-,TGTGCCAGCGCGGGAATACAAGAGACCCAGTACTTC,CASAGIQETQYF